Below, 11 T cell receptor beta chains from the same sample are listed, as sequenced in a study of T cells in Graves' hyperthyroidism and ophthalmopathy. RNA transcripts provided the source from which TCR beta CDR3 regions were amplified. With the HTBI primer set, the TCR CDR3 went through a first round of RT-PCR. In TCRdb, the multiplex PCR reads were re-called with MiXCR into one record per CDR3 protein. The sample includes approximately 600,000 distinct CDR3 sequences, about 14% of them seen just once. Sequencing was performed on blood. The receptors here all came from a woman under 30 with Graves' ophthalmopathy.

This clonotype was found many times. The genes are TRBV30 and TRBJ2-1, with D possibly TRBD2 on 6 matching bases. V was shortened by 1 base and J by 4 bases, with 14 bases between the two germline ends. This CDR3 contains 15 residues. Germline CDR1 reads GTSNPN; CDR2 reads SVGIG (reference sequence). CDR3 DNA: TGTGCCTGGAGTGCGTGGGTAGCGGAGTACAATGAGCAGTTCTTC. Amino acids: CAWSAWVAEYNEQFF.

With respect to this clonotype: Possible read error: a much larger clone is one base away. The V gene is TRBV7-9, the J gene TRBJ1-4; possible D gene TRBD1, 6 bases. The V gene's germline CDR1 is SEHNR and CDR2 FQNEAQ (reference sequence). The CDR3 is 15 amino acids. The CDR3 spells CTSSTGGATNEKLFF. The CDR3 bases are TGTACCAGCAGCACTGGGGGCGCAACTAATGAAAAACTGTTTTTT.

This clonotype was counted at least ten times. The CDR3, as DNA: TGTGCCAGCAGCGCTGCTTTAGGGAACGAGCAGTACTTC. Translated: CASSAALGNEQYF. The chain couples TRBV6-1 to TRBJ2-7; D is ambiguous. V was cut by 6 bases and J by 5 bases, with 14 bases left in between. This CDR3 spans 13 amino acids. The germline gives CDR1 MNHNS, CDR2 SASEGT.

This clonotype showed up many times. The chain employs TRBV24-1 and TRBJ2-1; no clear D. The CDR3 loop spans 12 amino acids. The V and J ends lost 9 bases and 5 bases respectively, with 10 bases between them. Germline V lookup: CDR1 KGHDR, CDR2 SFDVKD. The CDR3 sequence is CATPRQNNEQFF. The CDR3 bases are TGTGCCACCCCCAGACAAAACAATGAGCAGTTCTTC.

This clonotype was counted at least ten times. The chain joins TRBV28 to TRBJ2-4; the D gene could be TRBD1 or TRBD2 (6 bases each). The germline V and J ends were trimmed by 7 bases and 0 bases, with 13 bases remaining between them. The CDR3 has 15 amino acids. CDR1 is MDHEN, CDR2 SYDVKM, per germline. CDR3 bases: TGTGCCAGCACTCACGGGGGCATAGCCAAAAACATTCAGTACTTC. Translation gives CASTHGGIAKNIQYF.

This clonotype came up a few times. The chain is built from TRBV19 and TRBJ2-2; 10 nucleotides match TRBD2. Germline V gives CDR1 LNHDA, CDR2 SQIVND (reference sequence). The CDR3 runs 14 residues. The V segment lost 8 bases and the J segment 7 bases; nucleotides outside the gene matches: 7. CDR3 loop: CASALAGANGELFF. The CDR3 DNA reads as TGTGCCAGTGCCCTAGCGGGAGCGAACGGGGAGCTGTTTTTT.

This clonotype was observed many times. Written as DNA, the CDR3 is TGTGCCAACGCCGGGTCTGGGGCCAACGTCCTGACTTTC. Translated, it gives CANAGSGANVLTF. The chain combines TRBV2 with TRBJ2-6; unclear D gene. The germline V gene has CDR1 SNHLY and CDR2 FYNNEI. The CDR3 is 13 residues long. Trimming cost V 10 bases and J 1 base, with 8 bases left between them.

At least ten counts were recorded for this clonotype. This chain uses TRBV20-1 with TRBJ2-5; the match to TRBD1 covers 7 bases. The CDR3 is 16 amino acids. With 7 bases clipped from V and 1 base from J, the junction kept 15 bases outside the gene matches. Germline V gives CDR1 DFQATT, CDR2 SNEGSKA (reference sequence). The CDR3 spells CSVLTHLTGSQETQYF. CDR3 bases: TGCAGTGTCCTGACCCACCTGACAGGGTCCCAAGAGACCCAGTACTTC.

This clonotype was detected ten times or more. V gene TRBV10-3 combines with J gene TRBJ2-2; the D gene could be TRBD1 or TRBD2 (5 bases each). Germline lookup yields CDR1 ENHRY and CDR2 SYGVKD. V was pared by 1 base and J by 2 bases, with 8 bases between. The CDR3 spans 15 residues. The CDR3 DNA reads TGTGCCATCAGTGAGTTGGGACCAAACACCGGGGAGCTGTTTTTT. It yields the protein CAISELGPNTGELFF.

This rearrangement joins TRBV12-3 or TRBV12-4 to TRBJ2-2; TRBD2 aligns across 8 bases. This CDR3 region has 17 residues. Losses at the gene ends were 1 base for V and 0 bases for J; bases not matched to a gene: 4. The CDR3 sequence: CASSLGAGGPNTGELFF. Here the CDR3 DNA reads TGTGCCAGCAGTTTAGGGGCGGGAGGACCGAACACCGGGGAGCTGTTTTTT.

Only a few counts were recorded for this clonotype. The chain is built from TRBV4-3 and TRBJ2-2; D not certain. The CDR3 runs 16 residues. Germline assignment: CDR1 LGHNA and CDR2 YSLEER. Trimming removed 1 base at V and 4 bases at J, with 13 bases between. In nucleotides, the CDR3 is TGCGCCAGCAGCCAAGCTCAGTATTGGGGCACCGGGGAGCTGTTTTTT. Its protein product is CASSQAQYWGTGELFF.